This T cell receptor (beta chain) is from a study of cytomegalovirus exposure and HLA in healthy donors. From germline, CDR1 is MDHEN and CDR2 SYDVKM. V was shortened by 4 bases and J by 3 bases, with 7 bases between the two germline ends. The CDR3 is 12 residues long. Libraries were prepared by immunoSEQ multiplex PCR; TCRdb keeps only in-frame clonotypes and omits some of them. The sample contains approximately 170,000 clones, roughly 84% of which appear only once. The clonotype comes from a man under 40 in good health and CMV-seropositive. V is TRBV28 and J is TRBJ2-7; no clear D. Sequencing was carried out using PBMCs. The DNA for the CDR3 is TGTGCCAGCAGTTCCCCGTACTACGAGCAGTACTTC. This codes for CASSSPYYEQYF.